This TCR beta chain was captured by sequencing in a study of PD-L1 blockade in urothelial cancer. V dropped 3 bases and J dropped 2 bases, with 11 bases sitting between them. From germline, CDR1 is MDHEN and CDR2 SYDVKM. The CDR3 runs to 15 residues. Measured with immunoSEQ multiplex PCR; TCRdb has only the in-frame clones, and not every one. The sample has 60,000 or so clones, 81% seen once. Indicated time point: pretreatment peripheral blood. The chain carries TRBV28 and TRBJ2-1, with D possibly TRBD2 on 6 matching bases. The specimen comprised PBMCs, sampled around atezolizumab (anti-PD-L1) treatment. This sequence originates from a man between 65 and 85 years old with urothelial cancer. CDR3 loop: CASSFVGGPYNEQFF. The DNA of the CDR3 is TGTGCCAGCAGTTTTGTGGGAGGACCCTACAATGAGCAGTTCTTC.